This T cell receptor beta chain was captured by sequencing in a study of HIV-infected patients and healthy controls. The CDR3 contains 15 residues. V was shortened by 5 bases and J by 1 base, with 14 bases between the two germline ends. Germline V CDR1 and CDR2: SGHTA, FQGNSA. Via MiXCR, TCRdb re-called the 5' RACE reads, giving one row per CDR3 protein. The table includes about 64,000 distinct CDR3 sequences, approximately 21% detected once. The chain couples TRBV7-2 to TRBJ2-5; perhaps TRBD2 as D (6 bases). The origin of this receptor is a human donor in good health. The material sequenced was CD4+ T cells from blood. CDR3 nucleotide sequence: TGTGCCAGCAGCACGCTCCTAGCGCCCCAAGAGACCCAGTACTTC. Amino acid sequence: CASSTLLAPQETQYF.